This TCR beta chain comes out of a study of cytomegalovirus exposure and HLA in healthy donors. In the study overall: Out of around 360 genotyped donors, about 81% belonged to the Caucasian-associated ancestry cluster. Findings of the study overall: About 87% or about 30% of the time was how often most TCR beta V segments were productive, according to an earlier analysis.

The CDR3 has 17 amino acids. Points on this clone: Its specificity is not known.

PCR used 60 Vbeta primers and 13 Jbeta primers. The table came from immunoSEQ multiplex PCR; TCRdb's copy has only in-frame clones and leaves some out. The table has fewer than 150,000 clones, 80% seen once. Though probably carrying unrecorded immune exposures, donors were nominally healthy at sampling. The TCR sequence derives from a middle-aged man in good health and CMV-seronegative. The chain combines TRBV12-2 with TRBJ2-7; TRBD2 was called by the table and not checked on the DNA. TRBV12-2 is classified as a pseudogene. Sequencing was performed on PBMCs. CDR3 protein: CASRLVRDYLASYEQYF. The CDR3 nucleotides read TGTGCAAGTCGCTTAGTTAGGGACTACTTAGCTTCCTACGAGCAGTACTTC.